Listed below are T cell receptor beta chains from one sample, sequenced in a study of shared clonotypes between healthy human individuals. The data were produced by immunoSEQ multiplex PCR, yet TCRdb's version contains in-frame clones alone and is incomplete. The sample has about 480,000 clones; 60% to 80% are singletons. The source material was PBMCs. The receptors were sampled from a woman in her forties in good health. Some clones in this sample may be carry-over from other donors' samples. Each CDR3 is given without its conserved first and last residue.

>TRBJ2-1|TRBV2
ASGRLGYNEQF
>TRBJ1-4|TRBV28
ASTSGGKVEKLF
>TRBJ1-5|TRBV27
ASSLKGSNQPQH
>TRBJ2-2|TRBV27
ASSLRTSGNTGELF
>TRBJ1-4|TRBV6-5
ASSKDREGEKLF
>TRBJ1-2|TRBV14
ASSQNQGLFSSNYGYT
>TRBJ1-5|TRBV28
ASTTLGSESNQPQH
>TRBJ2-5|TRBV15
ATSRDLRLGGETQY
>TRBJ2-7|TRBV4-3
ASSHRTGDYEQY
>TRBJ2-1|TRBV5-4
ASSLETSGKYEQF
>TRBJ2-5|TRBV6-1
ASSEDGRLFETQY
>TRBJ1-2|TRBV19
ASSAYRGSYYGYT
>TRBJ1-1|TRBV7-9
ASSLDSRTEAF
>TRBJ2-5|TRBV15
ATSARAQETQY
>TRBJ1-5|TRBV30
AWSGQGKPQH
>TRBJ1-4|TRBV30
AWHVQGLNEKLF
>TRBJ1-4|TRBV19
ASSIRSILQGEKLF
>TRBJ2-1|TRBV28
ASRGLAGVDDEQF
>TRBJ1-1|TRBV2
ASITGTGGAAEAF
>TRBJ2-3|TRBV6-1
ASCHDTDTQY
>TRBJ2-1|TRBV19
ASSTRDGNEQF
>TRBJ2-7|TRBV6-5
ASSYSANLPDYEQY
>TRBJ2-2|TRBV6-5
ASSYSMGVAGELF
>.|TRBV5-1
ASSRGLAGDYEQY
>TRBJ2-5|TRBV9
ASSVDSSGLRETQY
>TRBJ2-7|TRBV7-2
ASSSTGTVDGEQY
>TRBJ2-2|TRBV5-6
ASSLVGQIDYTGELF